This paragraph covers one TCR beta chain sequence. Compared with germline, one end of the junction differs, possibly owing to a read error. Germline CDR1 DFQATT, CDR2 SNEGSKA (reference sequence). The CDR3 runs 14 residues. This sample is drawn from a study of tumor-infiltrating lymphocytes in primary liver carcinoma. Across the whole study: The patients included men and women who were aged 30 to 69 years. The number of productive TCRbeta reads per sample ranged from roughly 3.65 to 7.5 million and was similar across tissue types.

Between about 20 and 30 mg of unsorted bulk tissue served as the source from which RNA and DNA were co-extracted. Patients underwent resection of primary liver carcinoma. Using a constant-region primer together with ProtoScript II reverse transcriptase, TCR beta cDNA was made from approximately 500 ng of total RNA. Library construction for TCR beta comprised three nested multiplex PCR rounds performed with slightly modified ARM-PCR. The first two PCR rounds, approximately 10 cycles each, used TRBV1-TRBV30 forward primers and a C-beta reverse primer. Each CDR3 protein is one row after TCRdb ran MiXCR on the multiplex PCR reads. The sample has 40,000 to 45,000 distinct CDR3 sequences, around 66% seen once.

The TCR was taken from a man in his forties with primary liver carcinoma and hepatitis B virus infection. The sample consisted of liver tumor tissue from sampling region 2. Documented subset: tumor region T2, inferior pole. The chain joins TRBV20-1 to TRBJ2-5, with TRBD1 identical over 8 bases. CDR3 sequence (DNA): TGCAGTGCTGGCCGGACAGGGAGTTTGGAGACCCAGTATTTC. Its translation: CSAGRTGSLETQYF.